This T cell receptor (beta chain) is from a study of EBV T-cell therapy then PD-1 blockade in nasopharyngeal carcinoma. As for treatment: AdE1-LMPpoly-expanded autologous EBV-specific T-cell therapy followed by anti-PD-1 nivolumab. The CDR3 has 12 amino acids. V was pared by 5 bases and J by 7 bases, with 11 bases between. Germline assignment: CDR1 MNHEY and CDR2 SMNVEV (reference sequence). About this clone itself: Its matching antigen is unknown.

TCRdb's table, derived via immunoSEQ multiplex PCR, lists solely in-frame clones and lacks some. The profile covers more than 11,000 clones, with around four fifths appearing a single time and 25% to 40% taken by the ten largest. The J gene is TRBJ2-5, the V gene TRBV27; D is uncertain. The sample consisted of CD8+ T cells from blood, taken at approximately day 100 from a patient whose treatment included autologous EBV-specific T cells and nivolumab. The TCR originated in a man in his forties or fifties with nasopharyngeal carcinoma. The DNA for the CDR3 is TGTGCCAGCAGTCATCCTAGAGGGACCCAGTACTTC. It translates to CASSHPRGTQYF.